Only a few counts were recorded for the clone carrying this T cell receptor beta chain. This specimen belongs to a study of blood T cell repertoires in COVID-19. On the study more broadly: Acute-phase and convalescent COVID-19 samples originated in the United States, Italy and Spain. From T cells, B-cell-depleted T cells, or PBMCs came the material, which was cDNA or gDNA.

Authors' analysis steps: How many nucleated cells were present was estimated from reference gene primer amplification. Only in-frame clones appear in the TCRdb table, and some are missing; sequencing was by immunoSEQ multiplex PCR. V, J and clone size derive from that table, while D and trimming were established from the DNA sequence. Here the sample spans 100,000 to 150,000 clones, 79% being singletons. The specimen sequenced was peripheral blood. The sequence derives from a man aged 35-49 years with active or convalescent COVID-19.

The CDR3 protein is CSARDRQAFF. CDR3 bases: TGCAGTGCGAGGGACAGGCAAGCTTTCTTT. The genes are TRBV20-1 and TRBJ1-1; 8 bases are a match to TRBD1. With V trimmed by 6 bases and J by 9 bases, 3 bases remained unmatched. Looked up from germline, CDR1 is DFQATT and CDR2 is SNEGSKA (reference sequence). CDR3 length: 10 amino acids.